This TCR beta chain came from a study of blood T cell dynamics during melanoma immunotherapy. About the study: Metastatic melanoma patients received first-line pembrolizumab or nivolumab plus ipilimumab.

Documented time point: week 3, after first cycle of checkpoint inhibitor. Response was assessed by RECIST 1.1 at 12 weeks, except a couple of rapid progressors. The method was immunoSEQ multiplex PCR; TCRdb's version includes in-frame clones alone and lacks a portion of them. The sample comprises about 4,900 clones, roughly 90% of which are singletons, and 30% rests with the top ten. CDR3 length: 12 amino acids. The germline V and J ends were trimmed by 3 bases and 8 bases, with 8 bases remaining between them. Germline V lookup: CDR1 SGHVS, CDR2 FNYEAQ. V is TRBV7-6 and J is TRBJ2-1; D uncertain. This TCR was recovered from a human donor with melanoma. Here the sequenced sample was blood, taken from a patient treated with checkpoint blockade. In DNA, the CDR3 is TGTGCCAGCAGCTTCAGTGACTATGAGCAGTTCTTC. Translation gives CASSFSDYEQFF.